This entry concerns a single T cell receptor (beta chain). The antigen remains unidentified. The CDR3 is 14 residues long. Looked up from germline, CDR1 is LGHNA and CDR2 is YNFKEQ. The data originate from a study of monozygotic twins with inflammatory bowel disease. Notes on the study in general: Healthy co-twins exceeded IBD patients in TCRbeta diversity as measured by inverse Simpson. Fewer clonotypes were shared with others by IBD patients than by healthy twins, especially with disease activity. Repertoire likeness was no different across concordant and discordant twins, perhaps owing to restricted power.

One entry per CDR3 protein, without DNA, is what TCRdb gives after re-calling the 5' RACE reads. This sample's table has a few hundred thousand distinct CDR3 sequences. A roughly 2.5 ml blood sample was drawn per donor. This receptor was obtained from a human donor with ulcerative colitis or Crohn's disease, or a healthy co-twin of an affected twin (not recorded which). Sequencing used blood. The chain uses TRBV4-2 and TRBJ1-2; without DNA, the TCRdb call of TRBD1 cannot be checked. The CDR3 protein is CASSQDAGIGGYTF.